This T cell receptor beta chain was recorded in a study of siplizumab effects on memory and regulatory T cells (dated by TCRdb to the late 2010s). Some background on the complete study: The study looked at the effect of siplizumab, an anti-CD2 antibody, on alloreactive T-cell subsets in allogeneic mixed lymphocyte reactions made from human PBMCs.

Findings and caveats that apply to the study as a whole: Whether proliferating Tregs from siplizumab cultures were suppressive was not functionally confirmed. The cumulative frequency of alloreactive sequences traceable to unstimulated CD4+ memory T cells was significantly reduced by siplizumab. Among mappable alloreactive CD4+ clones, the Treg-derived fraction averaged about 75% with siplizumab versus around 25% in control reactions. Unstimulated naive T cells appeared more diverse than memory T cells, and naive cells seemed to contribute substantially to the alloresponse. Because sequences at frequencies below about 10^-5 were poorly captured, only a minor fraction of alloreactive clones could be mapped back to unstimulated subsets. Roughly 75-95% of proliferating CD4+ or CD8+ clones could not be assigned a naive or memory phenotype.

Sorted unstimulated T cells, along with proliferating T cells recovered from mixed lymphocyte reactions, underwent TCRbeta CDR3 sequencing. Fresh whole blood from roughly nine HLA-typed healthy donors was used as the source from which PBMCs were isolated. To map where alloreactive clones came from, CD4+ regulatory T cells in the unstimulated state were FACS-sorted. Concerning this clone itself: Its binding antigen is unknown. No much larger clone exists at a distance of one base, and base qualities are not known.

Library preparation used the immunoSEQ multiplex PCR assay. About 10^5 TCR templates per sample were assayed by the deep sequencing platform. Genomic DNA extracted from sorted T cells was the material used for TCRbeta CDR3 sequencing. The authors' pipeline ran thus. The R programming language was used for clonal analysis of TCRbeta CDR3 data. Unstimulated samples were compared with post-reaction CFSE-low samples to define alloreactive CD4+ and CD8+ clones. By matching sequences to the repertoires of sorted unstimulated Treg and non-Treg cells, each alloreactive CD4+ clone was assigned a regulatory or non-regulatory origin. The table was pulled from immuneACCESS by TCRdb, which kept in-frame rearrangements only. Such tables lose some clones; where checked, under half of the loss comes from unresolved V genes, and the rest has no known cause. V and J calls and clone size are as listed in that table; D and trimming were resolved from the DNA. The table for this sample lists roughly 100,000 clones; about 93% of them were counted only once. The ten largest clones capture 0.6% to 0.7% of the sample.

The material sequenced was Tregs sorted from blood. The receptor's source is a human donor in good health.

The CDR3 loop reads CASRTTGANYGYTF. The sequenced DNA is TGTGCCAGCAGGACTACCGGGGCCAACTATGGCTACACCTTC. The chain employs TRBV6-1 and TRBJ1-2; a tentative D call is TRBD1 (5 bases match). The CDR3 starts with the cysteine, ends with the phenylalanine, and has 14 residues. Only the CDR3 region is kept as DNA, spanning 42 bases read in frame from base 1. V loses 6 bases, J loses 2 bases, and the germline ends lie 13 bases apart. CDR1 and CDR2, per the germline V gene, are MNHNS and SASEGT.